This TCR beta chain was observed in a study of blood T cell repertoires in COVID-19. Clones were read by immunoSEQ multiplex PCR, and TCRdb kept only the in-frame ones, dropping some. The table records hundreds of thousands of clones, about 85% of them present only once. In germline, CDR1 is SGHAT, CDR2 FQDESV (reference sequence). V was shortened by 5 bases and J by 8 bases, with 15 bases between the two germline ends. The CDR3 length is 13 residues. Allocation to cohorts depended on clinical history reported by the participants. Donors in Cohort 3 who had recovered were those with two negative PCRs, healthcare professional clearance, or resolution of their symptoms.

This clonotype was obtained from a man aged 35 to 55 who had recovered from COVID-19. The sample consisted of PBMCs or T cells enriched from blood (not recorded which). The chain couples TRBV11-1 to TRBJ1-2; the D gene is possibly TRBD1 (6 bases). In nucleotides, the CDR3 is TGTGCCAGCAGCCCTTCGGGGACACTGGGCTACACCTTC. Translated, it gives CASSPSGTLGYTF.